The next 32 T cell receptor beta chains were all read from a single sample in a study of T cell changes during pregnancy in multiple sclerosis. The repertoire was sequenced with immunoSEQ multiplex PCR; TCRdb's copy has only in-frame clones and lacks some. The data hold over 70,000 clones, with around 93% observed a single time. This specimen was peripheral blood, taken in the first trimester of pregnancy. Every receptor here comes from a female donor with multiple sclerosis, enrolled in a pregnancy study.

V and J are TRBV11-2 and TRBJ2-1; no reliable D call. Germline CDR1 and CDR2: SGHAT and FQNNGV. V was pared by 1 base and J by 10 bases, with 11 bases between. The CDR3 is 13 residues long. CDR3 bases: TGTGCCAGCAGCTTAGTAGACTTGAGCGAGCAGTTCTTC. As protein: CASSLVDLSEQFF.

V usage is TRBV10-3 and J usage is TRBJ2-7, with 10 bases fitting TRBD1. V was pared by 7 bases and J by 6 bases, with 9 bases of the junction left unmatched. Germline CDR1 is ENHRY and CDR2 is SYGVKD. CDR3 length: 14 amino acids. In nucleotides, the CDR3 is TGTGCCATCACCCCGACAGGGGGCTTTTCCGAGCAGTACTTC. This gives the protein CAITPTGGFSEQYF.

V is TRBV19 and J is TRBJ1-2, with 11 bases matching TRBD1. The CDR3 covers 13 residues. Germline CDR1 is LNHDA and CDR2 is SQIVND (reference sequence). After removal of 8 bases from V and 7 bases from J, the junction contained 6 bases not matched to a gene. The CDR3 DNA is TGTGCCAGTGAGGACAGGGGGCCTCGTGGCTACACCTTC. Protein sequence: CASEDRGPRGYTF.

The V gene is TRBV13, the J gene TRBJ1-1; the match to TRBD1 covers 9 bases. Losses at the gene ends were 3 bases for V and 5 bases for J; bases not matched to a gene: 4. In germline, CDR1 is PRHDT, CDR2 FYEKMQ (reference sequence). This CDR3 has 14 amino acids. The CDR3 sequence is CASSFGDRETEAFF. CDR3 coding DNA: TGTGCCAGCAGCTTCGGGGACAGGGAGACTGAAGCTTTCTTT.

The V call is TRBV7-6, the J call TRBJ2-3, with TRBD1 matching 11 bases. Trimming cost V 3 bases and J 4 bases; bases outside gene matches: 3. This CDR3 is 15 amino acids long. From germline, CDR1 is SGHVS and CDR2 FNYEAQ. CDR3 sequence (DNA): TGTGCCAGCAGCTTCCCGGGACAGGGGGCAGATACGCAGTATTTT. Protein product: CASSFPGQGADTQYF.

The gene calls are TRBV30 and TRBJ2-1; 7 nucleotides line up with TRBD2. This CDR3 spans 15 amino acids. V shed 7 bases and J 10 bases; nucleotides not matched to a gene: 19. Germline loops: CDR1 GTSNPN, CDR2 SVGIG (reference sequence). CDR3 DNA: TGTGCCTCGGGGCCGTCGGCTAGCGGCCTGGGGGAGCAGTTCTTC. It is translated as CASGPSASGLGEQFF.

The chain has TRBV6-5 and TRBJ1-4; TRBD1 matches at 7 bases. CDR3 length equals 15 residues. V lost 2 bases to trimming and J lost 7 bases; unmatched junction nucleotides: 7. In germline, CDR1 is MNHEY, CDR2 SVGAGI. The CDR3 region is CASSYTGQQGEKLFF. For the CDR3, the DNA is TGTGCCAGCAGTTACACGGGACAGCAGGGTGAAAAACTGTTTTTT.

The chain has TRBV27 and TRBJ1-1, with a tentative D call TRBD1 (5 bases). V was shortened by 6 bases and J by 3 bases, with 11 bases between the two germline ends. Germline lookup yields CDR1 MNHEY and CDR2 SMNVEV (reference sequence). This CDR3 has 13 amino acids. This chain's CDR3 is CASRVTGDTEAFF. The CDR3 DNA is TGTGCCAGCAGAGTGACGGGGGACACTGAAGCTTTCTTT.

This rearrangement joins TRBV4-1 to TRBJ2-2, with TRBD2 matching 16 bases. V shed 4 bases, J shed 4 bases, and the junction held 15 bases outside the gene matches. Germline V gives CDR1 MGHRA, CDR2 YSYEKL. There are 21 residues in the CDR3. This CDR3 reads CASSPLITGTSGGAGTGELFF. The CDR3 nucleotides are TGCGCCAGCAGCCCCCTGATCACCGGGACTAGCGGGGGGGCCGGCACCGGGGAGCTGTTTTTT.

The chain carries TRBV7-9 and TRBJ2-2, with 7 bases identical to TRBD1. CDR1 is SEHNR, CDR2 FQNEAQ, per germline (reference sequence). V shed 6 bases, J shed 7 bases, and the junction held 8 bases outside the gene matches. The CDR3 covers 14 residues. DNA of the CDR3: TGTGCCAGCAGTTCCTCAGGGGGAGTCGGGGAGCTGTTTTTT. Its protein product is CASSSSGGVGELFF.

The rearrangement uses TRBV7-2 and TRBJ1-5; no firm D call. CDR3 length equals 15 residues. Trimming took 1 base from V and 3 from J, leaving 10 bases between them. Germline V gives CDR1 SGHTA, CDR2 FQGNSA. CDR3 sequence (DNA): TGTGCCAGCAGCTTAGTGGGAGGGTCCAATCAGCCCCAGCATTTT. Translated: CASSLVGGSNQPQHF. Full variable domain (missing parts from reference TRBV7-2 and TRBJ1-5): GAGVSQSPSNKVTEKGKDVELRCDPISGHTALYWYRQSLGQGLEFLIYFQGNSAPDKSGLPSDRFSAERTGGSVSTLTIQRTQQEDSAVYLCASSLVGGSNQPQHFGDGTRLSIL.

The chain links TRBV19 to TRBJ2-2; 10 bases map to TRBD2. CDR1 LNHDA and CDR2 SQIVND come from the germline V gene (reference sequence). CDR3 length: 15 amino acids. J was trimmed by 6 bases and V by 3 bases; bases with no gene match: 4. The CDR3 region has the DNA TGTGCCAGTAGTATGCTAGCGGGGGATGCCGGGGAGCTGTTTTTT. It codes for CASSMLAGDAGELFF.

The chain links TRBV27 to TRBJ1-2, with 9 bases fitting TRBD1. V lost 5 bases and J lost 8; bases outside the gene matches: 24. The CDR3 contains 19 residues. Germline V CDR1 and CDR2: MNHEY, SMNVEV (reference sequence). CDR3 sequence reads: CASSPIPWDRAKRAWGYTF. The CDR3 DNA reads as TGTGCCAGCAGTCCCATCCCTTGGGACAGGGCTAAAAGGGCCTGGGGCTACACCTTC.

The chain uses TRBV2 and TRBJ2-7; TRBD1 matches 8 bases. The CDR3 spans 16 residues. V trimming: 4 bases; J trimming: 3 bases; junction bases outside the gene matches: 11. CDR1 SNHLY and CDR2 FYNNEI come from the germline V gene. The CDR3 DNA is TGTGCCAGCAGTGGTCAGACAGGGGACAGATACTACGAGCAGTACTTC. It codes for CASSGQTGDRYYEQYF.

The chain joins TRBV14 to TRBJ1-1; 8 nucleotides align to TRBD1. The CDR3 extends over 15 amino acids. Losses at the gene ends were 4 bases for V and 0 bases for J; bases not matched to a gene: 4. The germline gives CDR1 SGHDN, CDR2 FVKESK. In DNA, the CDR3 is TGTGCCAGCAGCCCGACAGGGGCCATGAACACTGAAGCTTTCTTT. Its protein product is CASSPTGAMNTEAFF.

The genes are TRBV9 and TRBJ1-2; D might be TRBD1 (6 bases). Trimming removed 0 bases from V and 7 bases from J, with 19 bases in between. Looked up from germline, CDR1 is SGDLS and CDR2 is YYNGEE. CDR3 length equals 16 residues. The chain's CDR3 is CASSVEHKGDISGYTF. The CDR3 DNA is TGTGCCAGCAGCGTAGAGCATAAGGGGGACATTTCTGGCTACACCTTC.

There are a few counts of this clone. V is TRBV2 and J is TRBJ1-4, with TRBD1 matching 7 bases. With V trimmed by 2 bases and J by 10 bases, 4 bases remained unmatched. CDR1 SNHLY and CDR2 FYNNEI come from the germline V gene. The CDR3 totals 13 residues. The CDR3 coding sequence is TGTGCCAGCAGTGAAAGGGGGCAAGTAAAACTGTTTTTT. It encodes CASSERGQVKLFF.

The chain joins TRBV10-3 to TRBJ2-2; 13 positions agree with TRBD2. The CDR3 length is 16 residues. After removal of 8 bases from V and 0 bases from J, the junction contained 3 bases not matched to a gene. Germline V gives CDR1 ENHRY, CDR2 SYGVKD. This CDR3 reads CAIRTSGGPNTGELFF. CDR3 bases: TGTGCCATCCGGACTAGCGGGGGACCGAACACCGGGGAGCTGTTTTTT.

The V gene is TRBV5-5, the J gene TRBJ2-5; maybe TRBD1 (5 bases). This CDR3 is 15 amino acids long. Trimming took 1 base from V and 4 from J, leaving 14 bases between them. The V gene's germline CDR1 is SGHKS and CDR2 YYEKEE (reference sequence). CDR3 coding DNA: TGTGCCAGCAGCTTGATGGGGCGCTTTTCAGAGACCCAGTACTTC. It specifies CASSLMGRFSETQYF.

The chain is built from TRBV7-9 and TRBJ2-2, with D tentatively TRBD2 (5 bases). This CDR3 region has 16 residues. Germline V gives CDR1 SEHNR, CDR2 FQNEAQ (reference sequence). V was pared by 8 bases and J by 4 bases, with 20 bases between. CDR3 DNA sequence: TGTGCCAGCGACCCTATTCCGGGAACCTCCACCGGGGAGCTGTTTTTT. This codes for CASDPIPGTSTGELFF.

The chain recombines TRBV29-1 with TRBJ1-2; 7 bases map to TRBD1. With V trimmed by 6 bases and J by 6 bases, 7 bases remained unmatched. CDR3 length: 12 residues. Germline-derived CDR1 and CDR2 are SQVTM and ANQGSEA. In nucleotides, the CDR3 is TGCAGCGTCGATGACAGGGAGCATGGCTACACCTTC. Translation gives CSVDDREHGYTF.

The chain recombines TRBV5-4 with TRBJ2-7, with D possibly TRBD2 on 5 matching bases. Trimming took off 0 bases at V and 3 bases at J, with 10 bases between the two ends. The CDR3 contains 14 residues. Germline V CDR1 and CDR2: SGHNT, YYREEE (reference sequence). The CDR3 here is CASSLAGELYEQYF. The CDR3 nucleotides are TGTGCCAGCAGCTTGGCCGGGGAACTCTACGAGCAGTACTTC. Variable domain in full (rest from reference TRBV5-4 and TRBJ2-7): ETGVTQSPTHLIKTRGQQVTLRCSSQSGHNTVSWYQQALGQGPQFIFQYYREEENGRGNFPPRFSGLQFPNYSSELNVNALELDDSALYLCASSLAGELYEQYFGPGTRLTVT.

V and J are TRBV5-8 and TRBJ1-2; D not certain. CDR3 length: 16 residues. CDR1 and CDR2 (germline): SGHTS, YDEGEE. Trimming took off 1 base at V and 1 base at J, with 14 bases between the two ends. CDR3 sequence: CASSLFGGGDNYGYTF. The CDR3 bases are TGTGCCAGCAGCTTGTTCGGTGGAGGCGATAACTATGGCTACACCTTC.

This clone was detected only a few times. The J gene is TRBJ1-5, the V gene TRBV2; D not resolved. The V gene's germline CDR1 is SNHLY and CDR2 FYNNEI. This CDR3 comprises 13 residues. Trimming pared 6 bases from V and 3 bases from J, leaving 9 bases between. As DNA, the CDR3 is TGTGCCAGCAGGGCTTATACCAATCAGCCCCAGCATTTT. It encodes CASRAYTNQPQHF.

The V gene is TRBV9, the J gene TRBJ2-1; TRBD1 matches 11 bases. This CDR3 is 15 amino acids long. Unmatched junction bases numbered 1, after V lost 0 bases and J lost 5 bases. The germline V gene has CDR1 SGDLS and CDR2 YYNGEE. CDR3 nucleotide sequence: TGTGCCAGCAGCGTAGTGGGACAGGGGGACAATGAGCAGTTCTTC. It translates to CASSVVGQGDNEQFF.

The sample holds a few counts of this clone. V usage is TRBV19 and J usage is TRBJ1-1; tentatively, D is TRBD1 (5 bases). This CDR3 is built from 13 residues. CDR1 is LNHDA and CDR2 is SQIVND in the germline V gene (reference sequence). V was shortened by 4 bases and J by 5 bases, with 11 bases between the two germline ends. The DNA for the CDR3 is TGTGCCAGTAGTAGAATCGGGGGGACTGAAGCTTTCTTT. Its protein product is CASSRIGGTEAFF.

This clone occurred once. The CDR3, as DNA: TGTGCCAGCAGGGGGACTGGGGGTAATGAAAAACTGTTTTTT. Encoded protein: CASRGTGGNEKLFF. The chain uses TRBV2 and TRBJ1-4, with D maybe TRBD1 (5 bases). The CDR3 is made up of 14 amino acids. The V gene lost 6 bases and the J gene lost 4 bases, with 12 bases spanning the gap. CDR1 SNHLY and CDR2 FYNNEI come from the germline V gene.

The chain links TRBV23-1 to TRBJ2-7; the D is unclear. TRBV23-1 is marked as an open reading frame, function uncertain. The CDR3 loop spans 13 amino acids. The V gene lost 1 base and the J gene lost 6 bases, with 10 bases spanning the gap. CDR3: CASSQWLACEQYF. As DNA, the CDR3 is TGCGCCAGCAGTCAATGGTTAGCCTGCGAGCAGTACTTC.

The V call is TRBV4-2, the J call TRBJ2-3, with TRBD2 as a possible D gene (6 bases). Per germline, CDR1 LGHNA and CDR2 YNFKEQ. Trimming removed 3 bases at V and 1 base at J, with 17 bases between. The CDR3 sequence is 17 residues long. The CDR3 region is CASSHPPPGRRTDTQYF. The CDR3 DNA sequence: TGTGCCAGCAGCCACCCCCCTCCTGGGAGGCGCACAGATACGCAGTATTTT.

V and J are TRBV15 and TRBJ2-2; D is possibly TRBD1 (5 bases). Germline CDR1 and CDR2: LNHNV and YYDKDF (reference sequence). Trimming cost V 0 bases and J 5 bases, with 16 bases left between them. This CDR3 is 17 amino acids long. CDR3 in DNA: TGTGCCACCAGCAGAGATTTCTCCGCAGGGTTGACCGGGGAGCTGTTTTTT. Protein product: CATSRDFSAGLTGELFF.

V usage is TRBV5-1 and J usage is TRBJ2-3, with 8 bases lining up with TRBD2. J lost 0 bases, V lost 0 bases, and 6 bases had no gene match. From germline, CDR1 is SGHRS and CDR2 YFSETQ. This CDR3 has 17 residues. CDR3 region: CASSLGAGGGSTDTQYF. The DNA of the CDR3 is TGCGCCAGCAGCTTGGGCGCTGGCGGGGGGAGCACAGATACGCAGTATTTT.

The chain joins TRBV7-2 to TRBJ1-6; a possible D gene is TRBD1 (6 bases). Germline loops: CDR1 SGHTA, CDR2 FQGNSA. V was shortened by 3 bases and J by 7 bases, with 7 bases between the two germline ends. CDR3 length: 13 amino acids. CDR3 nucleotide sequence: TGTGCCAGCAGCTTTCAGGGGAATTCACCCCTCCACTTT. It yields the protein CASSFQGNSPLHF.